The rows below give T cell receptor beta chains drawn from one sample of a study of T-cell memory formation after mild COVID-19. TCRdb re-called the 5' RACE reads through MiXCR, storing one row per CDR3 protein. The sample lists some 180,000 distinct CDR3 sequences, roughly 13% occurring once. Sequenced: PBMCs or a T cell subset sorted from them (not recorded which). The receptors here all came from a man younger than 35 who had mild COVID-19 (a few samples of this study predate the infection). Cell type and time point are not known. Each CDR3 is given with its conserved first and last residue. A D gene is named only where the DNA matches it firmly. The size field is filled for only some rows; it gives once, few, many or a size class.

clone_size	v_call	cdr3_length	j_call	d_call	cdr3_aa	cdr3_nt
NA	TRBV9	14	TRBJ2-3	TRBD2	CASSTSGRPDTQYF	TGTGCCAGCAGCACTAGCGGGCGGCCGGATACGCAGTATTTT
few	TRBV7-9	15	TRBJ1-2	NA	CASSLRAGDNYGYTF	TGTGCCAGCAGCTTAAGGGCTGGAGATAACTATGGCTACACCTTC
NA	TRBV3-1	14	TRBJ2-5	NA	CASSQDRAAATQYF	TGTGCCAGCAGCCAAGATCGGGCAGCCGCCACCCAGTACTTC
few	TRBV5-1	15	TRBJ2-3	NA	CASSPSPTVTDTQYF	TGCGCCAGCAGCCCCTCCCCTACTGTCACAGATACGCAGTATTTT
NA	TRBV20-1	14	TRBJ1-3	TRBD1	CSAWDRLSGNTIYF	TGCAGTGCTTGGGACAGACTCTCTGGAAACACCATATATTTT
NA	TRBV24-1	15	TRBJ2-3	NA	CATSDPQGPGDTQYF	TGTGCCACCAGTGATCCGCAGGGGCCGGGAGATACGCAGTATTTT
NA	TRBV11-2	15	TRBJ2-1	NA	CASSLGGAGQNEQFF	TGTGCCAGCAGCTTGGGGGGAGCAGGCCAGAATGAGCAGTTCTTC
few	TRBV5-1	15	TRBJ1-1	NA	CASSLVPLGRTEAFF	TGCGCCAGCAGCTTGGTACCCCTTGGGAGGACTGAAGCTTTCTTT
few	TRBV7-2	15	TRBJ2-1	NA	CASSLNTNTYNEQFF	TGTGCCAGCAGCTTGAACACAAACACCTACAATGAGCAGTTCTTC
few	TRBV5-4	15	TRBJ2-3	NA	CASRGPWSRGDTQYF	TGTGCCAGCAGGGGACCTTGGAGCAGGGGAGATACGCAGTATTTT
many	TRBV5-1	14	TRBJ2-7	NA	CASSLEAPSNEQYF	TGCGCCAGCAGCTTGGAGGCTCCTTCAAACGAGCAGTACTTC
NA	TRBV7-2	14	TRBJ2-5	NA	CASSLDRALETQYF	TGTGCCAGCAGCTTGGATAGGGCACTGGAGACCCAGTACTTC
few	TRBV2	14	TRBJ2-3	NA	CASGRLLYTDTQYF	TGTGCCAGCGGCCGCCTACTATACACAGATACGCAGTATTTT
many	TRBV4-3	16	TRBJ1-4	TRBD1	CASSQDSGTGGVRLFF	TGCGCCAGCAGCCAAGACTCTGGGACAGGGGGCGTAAGACTGTTTTTT
few	TRBV10-1	16	TRBJ2-4	NA	CASSLKDRLAKNIQYF	TGCGCCAGCAGTTTAAAGGACAGATTAGCCAAAAACATTCAGTACTTC
few	TRBV12-3/TRBV12-4	12	TRBJ2-5	NA	CASSQRREDQYF	TGTGCCAGCAGCCAGCGGAGAGAGGACCAGTACTTC
NA	TRBV14	14	TRBJ2-2	NA	CASSQGLDHGELFF	TGTGCCAGCAGCCAAGGACTAGATCACGGGGAGCTGTTTTTT
NA	TRBV6-1	14	TRBJ1-2	NA	CASSEWDNNYGYTF	TGTGCCAGCAGTGAATGGGACAACAACTATGGCTACACCTTC
few	TRBV3-1	13	TRBJ1-2	NA	CASSQAAPGGYTF	TGTGCCAGCAGCCAAGCAGCCCCGGGAGGCTACACCTTC
NA	TRBV9	17	TRBJ2-5	TRBD2	CASSIKRTSGPRETQYF	TGTGCCAGCAGCATAAAGAGGACTAGCGGACCCAGGGAGACCCAGTACTTC
NA	TRBV5-1	17	TRBJ1-5	NA	CASSLIIPEQGNQPQHF	TGCGCCAGCAGCCTGATCATTCCAGAACAGGGTAATCAGCCCCAGCATTTT
few	TRBV30	13	TRBJ1-2	NA	CAWKKGLGYGYTF	TGTGCCTGGAAAAAGGGTTTAGGCTATGGCTACACCTTC
NA	TRBV6-2/TRBV6-3	12	TRBJ2-5	NA	CASTTFSETQYF	TGTGCCAGCACCACTTTCTCGGAGACCCAGTACTTC
few	TRBV28	12	TRBJ2-5	NA	CASGGLQETQYF	TGTGCCAGCGGGGGCTTGCAAGAGACCCAGTACTTC
few	TRBV5-6	12	TRBJ1-4	NA	CASSLEGRKLFF	TGTGCCAGCAGCTTGGAGGGACGGAAACTGTTTTTT